Given below is one T cell receptor (beta chain) in context. The data originate from a study of shared clonotypes between healthy human individuals. The length of the CDR3 is 16 residues. V was shortened by 3 bases and J by 1 base, with 15 bases between the two germline ends. From germline, CDR1 is MGHRA and CDR2 YSYEKL. Produced via immunoSEQ multiplex PCR; TCRdb's table is partial and in-frame only. The sample has 950,000 to 1,200,000 clones; 60% to 80% are singletons. This chain joins TRBV4-1 and TRBJ1-1; TRBD1 might be the D (6 bases). The source is a man aged 18 to 29 in good health. Some clones in this sample may be carry-over from other donors' samples. Sequencing was done on a sample of memory CD4+ T cells from PBMCs. As for subset: CD45RA-negative fraction. CDR3 coding DNA: TGCGCCAGCAGCCACAAACCGGGGGGGCGGAACACTGAAGCTTTCTTT. Translation: CASSHKPGGRNTEAFF.